This is a list of T cell receptor beta chains from one sample in a study of early T cells in non-severe SARS-CoV-2 infection. From the 5' RACE reads, TCRdb called clonotypes with MiXCR, one entry per CDR3 protein. Here the sample spans tens of thousands of distinct CDR3 sequences, over 10% being singletons. Material for sequencing was whole blood. The origin of the receptors is an adult who was a healthcare worker with PCR-confirmed SARS-CoV-2 infection or an uninfected control (not recorded which). Each CDR3 is given with its conserved first and last residue. Fields, in order: J gene, V gene, D gene, clone size, CDR3 protein. The D gene is left open where the match is weak. Size values are once, few and many counts, or a class for expanded clones, and some rows have none.

J gene: TRBJ2-1
V gene: TRBV18
D gene: NA
clone size: NA
CDR3 protein: CASSLMQGIYNEQFF

J gene: TRBJ1-3
V gene: TRBV9
D gene: NA
clone size: NA
CDR3 protein: CASSVYPDSGNTIYF

J gene: TRBJ1-2
V gene: TRBV29-1
D gene: TRBD1
clone size: NA
CDR3 protein: CSGATGGDYGYTF

J gene: TRBJ1-4
V gene: TRBV2
D gene: NA
clone size: few
CDR3 protein: CASSALTTNEKLFF

J gene: TRBJ2-1
V gene: TRBV9
D gene: TRBD1
clone size: few
CDR3 protein: CASSVTQGAGLFF

J gene: TRBJ1-1
V gene: TRBV29-1
D gene: TRBD1
clone size: NA
CDR3 protein: CSAFLGGSTEAFF

J gene: TRBJ2-7
V gene: TRBV6-5
D gene: NA
clone size: NA
CDR3 protein: CASSRQRGVKGEQYF

J gene: TRBJ1-5
V gene: TRBV6-1
D gene: NA
clone size: few
CDR3 protein: CASSEDWRTNRGNQPQHF

J gene: TRBJ2-3
V gene: TRBV29-1
D gene: NA
clone size: NA
CDR3 protein: CSVEDRGTQYF

J gene: TRBJ1-1
V gene: TRBV27
D gene: NA
clone size: NA
CDR3 protein: CASSRRTDTEAFF

J gene: TRBJ2-5
V gene: TRBV5-1
D gene: TRBD2
clone size: NA
CDR3 protein: CASSVAHARGETQYF

J gene: TRBJ2-1
V gene: TRBV6-1
D gene: NA
clone size: NA
CDR3 protein: CASGGVFSSYNEQFF

J gene: TRBJ2-7
V gene: TRBV29-1
D gene: TRBD1
clone size: many
CDR3 protein: CSARTGDETYYF

J gene: TRBJ1-1
V gene: TRBV7-3
D gene: NA
clone size: NA
CDR3 protein: CASSLTGRNTEAFF

J gene: TRBJ2-2
V gene: TRBV29-1
D gene: TRBD1
clone size: few
CDR3 protein: CSVAGPGDREGNTGELFF